Presented here are 18 T cell receptor beta chains from one specimen sequenced in a study of blood T cell repertoires in COVID-19. Sequencing used immunoSEQ multiplex PCR; TCRdb keeps in-frame clones, though not all of them. The sample lists some 500,000 clones, approximately 90% seen once, with about 1.7% in the top ten. The sequencing sample was made of PBMCs or T cells enriched from blood (not recorded which). These receptors originate from a woman in her thirties or forties who had recovered from COVID-19.

This clone was seen only once. This chain links TRBV27 with TRBJ2-1, with 10 bases identical to TRBD2. The J segment lost 7 bases and the V segment lost 5 bases, leaving 5 bases of the junction unmatched. CDR3 length: 14 residues. Germline loops: CDR1 MNHEY, CDR2 SMNVEV (reference sequence). CDR3 region: CASSLKREGNEQFF. CDR3 nucleotides: TGTGCCAGCAGTCTAAAGCGGGAGGGTAATGAGCAGTTCTTC.

This clone was seen once. This chain connects TRBV7-2 to TRBJ2-7; D is possibly TRBD1 (5 bases). There are 16 residues in the CDR3. V dropped 4 bases and J dropped 6 bases, with 22 bases sitting between them. Per germline, CDR1 SGHTA and CDR2 FQGNSA. DNA of the CDR3: TGTGCCAGCAGCTCACGCCCCGGGTCAGGGATGATCGAGCAGTACTTC. The encoded protein is CASSSRPGSGMIEQYF. Together with reference TRBV7-2 and TRBJ2-7, the CDR3 gives the full variable domain: GAGVSQSPSNKVTEKGKDVELRCDPISGHTALYWYRQSLGQGLEFLIYFQGNSAPDKSGLPSDRFSAERTGGSVSTLTIQRTQQEDSAVYLCASSSRPGSGMIEQYFGPGTRLTVT.

This chain joins TRBV12-3 or TRBV12-4 and TRBJ1-5; the match to TRBD1 covers 8 bases. V lost 7 bases and J lost 6; bases outside the gene matches: 2. The CDR3 contains 12 residues. The CDR3 protein is CASTDRAQPQHF. Written as DNA, the CDR3 is TGTGCCAGCACGGACAGGGCTCAGCCCCAGCATTTT.

This clone was seen a few times. The chain recombines TRBV12-5 with TRBJ2-7; D not resolved. Between the trimmed V and J ends, which lost 0 bases and 2 bases, there was a span of 11 bases. Germline CDR1 reads LGHNT; CDR2 reads FRNRAP. This CDR3 is built from 15 residues. The CDR3 sequence is CASGLVRVGTYEQYF. In DNA, the CDR3 is TGTGCTAGTGGTTTGGTACGGGTCGGAACCTACGAGCAGTACTTC.

The CDR3 DNA sequence: TGTGCCAGCAGTAAACAACAGGGAATAGGGGAAAACACCTTC. Encoded protein: CASSKQQGIGENTF. V is TRBV27 and J is TRBJ1-2; weak D call: TRBD1 (6 bases). V was trimmed by 5 bases and J by 12 bases, leaving 22 bases between them. The CDR3 has 14 amino acids. Germline V CDR1 and CDR2: MNHEY, SMNVEV (reference sequence).

The rearrangement joins TRBV5-1 to TRBJ1-3; no reliable D call. V was clipped by 0 bases and J by 0 bases, with 10 bases between them. CDR3 length equals 16 residues. CDR1 is SGHRS, CDR2 YFSETQ, per germline. The CDR3 nucleotides are TGCGCCAGCAGCTTGGTCCCTGAACTCTCTGGAAACACCATATATTTT. This codes for CASSLVPELSGNTIYF.

J is TRBJ1-5 and V is TRBV7-2; possible D gene TRBD1, 5 bases. V was cut by 1 base and J by 6 bases, with 13 bases left in between. Per germline, CDR1 SGHTA and CDR2 FQGNSA. The CDR3 covers 15 residues. The CDR3 coding sequence is TGTGCCAGCAGCTTAGGGCTGGGGGGGAGTCAGCCCCAGCATTTT. Its protein product is CASSLGLGGSQPQHF.

V gene TRBV28 combines with J gene TRBJ2-7; 7 bases map to TRBD1. Germline CDR1 reads MDHEN; CDR2 reads SYDVKM. Trimming removed 2 bases from V and 3 bases from J; junction bases left unmatched: 10. The CDR3 spans 16 residues. The CDR3 nucleotides read TGTGCCAGCAGTTTAGTATTTGTGACAGGGAGCTACGAGCAGTACTTC. Translation gives CASSLVFVTGSYEQYF.

The rearrangement uses TRBV2 and TRBJ1-4; unclear D gene. CDR3 length: 14 amino acids. V was clipped by 2 bases and J by 11 bases, with 15 bases between them. The V gene's germline CDR1 is SNHLY and CDR2 FYNNEI. CDR3 nucleotides: TGTGCCAGCAGTGAATACACGGAAATGAGGAAACTGTTTTTT. This gives the protein CASSEYTEMRKLFF.

The chain recombines TRBV9 with TRBJ1-2; 10 bases are shared with TRBD1. Germline V gene data show CDR1 as SGDLS and CDR2 as YYNGEE. The CDR3 sequence is 18 residues long. Trimming took 0 bases from V and 2 from J; bases not matched to a gene: 10. This CDR3 is CASSVAPSPGQGNYGYTF. DNA of the CDR3: TGTGCCAGCAGCGTAGCCCCCTCCCCGGGACAGGGGAACTATGGCTACACCTTC. Filled out from reference TRBV9 and TRBJ1-2, the complete variable domain reads DSGVTQTPKHLITATGQRVTLRCSPRSGDLSVYWYQQSLDQGLQFLIQYYNGEERAKGNILERFSAQQFPDLHSELNLSSLELGDSALYFCASSVAPSPGQGNYGYTFGSGTRLTVV.

The chain has TRBV9 and TRBJ2-1, with TRBD2 matching over 14 bases. CDR1 and CDR2 (germline): SGDLS, YYNGEE. The CDR3 sequence is 16 residues long. J was trimmed by 8 bases and V by 4 bases; bases with no gene match: 8. The CDR3 sequence is CASSRLAGGARDEQFF. For the CDR3, the DNA is TGTGCCAGCAGCCGACTAGCGGGAGGGGCCCGGGATGAGCAGTTCTTC.

This clone came up once. V usage is TRBV6-5 and J usage is TRBJ1-1; D gene unclear. The CDR3 length is 15 residues. V lost 4 bases, J lost 0 bases, and 12 bases lay in between. Germline V gives CDR1 MNHEY, CDR2 SVGAGI. CDR3 coding DNA: TGTGCCAGCAGTTTGGGCGACATAGTGAACACTGAAGCTTTCTTT. It encodes CASSLGDIVNTEAFF.

The chain links TRBV4-3 to TRBJ1-6; TRBD1 agrees at 7 bases. Germline lookup yields CDR1 LGHNA and CDR2 YSLEER. The CDR3 contains 15 residues. Trimming cost V 7 bases and J 7 bases; bases outside gene matches: 10. DNA of the CDR3: TGCGCCAGCACCATTATCCGGGACAGCAATTCACCCCTCCACTTT. Protein sequence: CASTIIRDSNSPLHF.

The chain joins TRBV30 to TRBJ1-2; D is possibly TRBD1 (6 bases). Trimming stripped 3 bases from V and 6 bases from J, with 11 bases between. The CDR3 covers 12 residues. Germline V gene data show CDR1 as GTSNPN and CDR2 as SVGIG (reference sequence). For the CDR3, the DNA is TGTGCCTGGAGCAGACAGGTTAATGGCTACACCTTC. Translation: CAWSRQVNGYTF.

This clone was counted a single time. V gene TRBV3-1 (or the pseudogene TRBV3-2) combines with J gene TRBJ2-5; 12 nucleotides agree with TRBD1. Germline V gene lookup returns CDR1 LGHDT and CDR2 YNNKEL (reference sequence). Trimming removed 0 bases from V and 5 bases from J; junction bases left unmatched: 13. The CDR3 has 19 residues. CDR3 sequence: CASSQEQPSGTGGRETQYF. The CDR3, as DNA: TGTGCCAGCAGCCAAGAACAGCCCTCCGGGACAGGGGGCCGGGAGACCCAGTACTTC.

This chain connects TRBV10-3 to TRBJ1-5; TRBD1 matches 8 bases. J lost 4 bases, V lost 9 bases, and 11 bases had no gene match. The CDR3 runs 15 residues. Germline assignment: CDR1 ENHRY and CDR2 SYGVKD. The CDR3 loop reads CAIWTGPGSNQPQHF. The CDR3 DNA is TGTGCCATATGGACAGGGCCGGGGTCAAATCAGCCCCAGCATTTT.

The chain couples TRBV7-2 to TRBJ2-1, with TRBD2 matching 9 bases. CDR1 is SGHTA and CDR2 is FQGNSA in the germline V gene. The V and J ends lost 6 bases and 4 bases, in that order; junction bases with no gene match: 7. CDR3 size: 15 residues. This chain's CDR3 is CASRQSGGYYNEQFF. The CDR3 DNA follows: TGTGCCAGCAGGCAAAGCGGGGGGTATTACAATGAGCAGTTCTTC.

This clone was seen once. The chain couples TRBV5-6 to TRBJ2-7, with D possibly being TRBD1 (6 bases). CDR1 is SGHDT and CDR2 is YYEEEE in the germline V gene. Trimming pared 0 bases from V and 5 bases from J, leaving 18 bases between. The CDR3 has 16 amino acids. DNA of the CDR3: TGTGCCAGCAGCTTGGCGGGGACAACCCTGGCTAACGAGCAGTACTTC. Amino acid sequence: CASSLAGTTLANEQYF.